This T cell receptor (beta chain) stems from a study of regulatory T cells in long-lasting Graves disease (dated by TCRdb to the early 2020s). For the wider study: In the newly diagnosed Graves' disease group, patients had been taking antithyroid drugs for less than 3 months. Patients with persistent Graves' disease were compared with patients with newly diagnosed Graves' disease using TCR sequencing and RNA sequencing of peripheral blood. A total of about 33 samples were covered by TCR sequencing, comprising 13 persistent and roughly 20 newly diagnosed Graves' disease patients. The study was conducted in China and was registered as a clinical trial. Paper-wide results and their limitations: Compared with newly diagnosed patients, patients with persistent Graves' disease had lower TCR Shannon entropy and fewer highly expanded clones, which suggests clonal expansion. Peripheral blood alone was examined, since thyroid tissue, which constituted the primary lesion, could not be accessed. A larger number of public clonotypes was shared among persistent patients (over 2,500) than among newly diagnosed patients (approximately 1,000). The authors acknowledged the small sample size as a limitation that may reduce accuracy. TRBV28, TRBJ1-2 and TRBJ2-5 were preferentially used in persistent disease, while TRBV20-1 and TRBJ2-1 were favored in newly diagnosed disease. Only the TCR beta chain was sequenced and analyzed.

Interpreted using the paper, the time point label stands for: newly diagnosed GD, antithyroid drugs for less than 3 months. For both TCR sequencing and RNA sequencing, RNA was extracted from PBMCs in TRIzol. The diagnosis of Graves' disease was made according to American Thyroid Association guidelines. The patients came from an endocrinology department in Xi'an, China. Each patient gave approximately 9.7 milliliters of peripheral blood, collected in an EDTA anticoagulant tube. Ficoll Paque Plus density gradient separation was used to isolate PBMCs, and no additional T cell sorting was done. An Agilent 2100 Bioanalyzer and agarose gel were used to check RNA quality, and a NanoDrop 2000 was used to measure RNA concentration. This clonotype has more than one count but fewer than ten. No cognate antigen has been identified for it. One base away there is no much larger clone; base qualities are not given.

The library was produced with multiplex PCR. The listed sequencing device is Illumina HiSeq 4000. TCR beta libraries were built with iRepertoire HTBI primers and Arm-PCR amplification of CDR3 regions. PCR products were gel purified before sequencing. Processing in the source paper ran as follows. Across samples, about 64 TRBV and 15 or so TRBJ segments were identified and used for gene usage analysis of CDR3 amino acid clonotypes. COPE and FqMerger were used to merge filtered high-quality paired reads into contigs. BLAST was used to align contigs to IMGT TRBV, TRBD and TRBJ reference genes, and CDR3 was defined according to IMGT. Clonotypes above 0.1% frequency were classified as highly expanded clones. Repertoire diversity was measured by Shannon entropy, and V-J evenness by the Gini coefficient. Clonotypes shared by more than one individual were considered public. TCRdb reworked the public reads: Q25 trimming with fastp, MiXCR clone assembly, productive beta chains retained. Each CDR3 protein gets just one entry, which takes the most common genes and DNA from the rows behind it. The V and J calls were determined by TCRdb, not by the authors. This sample is represented by fewer than 500,000 distinct CDR3 sequences; 16% of them were singletons. More than 10% of the sample belongs to the ten largest clones.

The CDR3 has 13 amino acids, counting the end cysteine and phenylalanine. Of the read, only the CDR3 DNA is kept; its 39 bases are in frame from base 1. V sheds 7 bases and J sheds 0 bases, leaving 9 bases between their ends. The CDR1 and CDR2 encoded by the germline V gene are SGHAT and FQNNGV. These data were also reused for a study on T cells in Graves' hyperthyroidism and ophthalmopathy. As the second publication notes: Graves' hyperthyroidism was defined as stable when no progression to ophthalmopathy occurred over 18 months of follow-up. Hyperthyroidism patients were aged 18 to 65 years and newly diagnosed, with disease duration of less than 2 months. Exclusion was applied to patients with uncontrolled infections, other autoimmune diseases, pregnancy or lactation. Diagnoses were based on clinical symptoms, serum thyroxine and TRAb, thyroid ultrasound and orbital computed tomography. For the first round of RT-PCR on the TCR CDR3, the HTBI primer set was used together with the Qiagen OneStep RT-PCR kit. Blood samples also contained most of the expanded thyroid clonotypes (frequency above 0.001), which suggests that blood repertoires may reflect thyroid immune responses. A 13 V-J signature model separated ophthalmopathy from stable hyperthyroidism, with about 90% sensitivity and 81% to 83% specificity in cross-validation and 80%/75% in testing. In validation, the model predicted progression to ophthalmopathy a median of about 6.5 months before onset, with about 70% sensitivity and roughly 73% specificity. A discovery cohort of about a hundred patients, approximately 45 with Graves' ophthalmopathy and more than 55 with stable Graves' hyperthyroidism, was used to find distinguishing TCR V-J signatures. Prospective prediction of ophthalmopathy was tested in an independent validation cohort of fewer than 20 hyperthyroidism patients and 17 patients who later progressed to ophthalmopathy. The 85 to 100 discovery patients were divided at random into training and test sets in a 7:3 ratio. Thyroid tissue and blood T-cell repertoires from six Graves' hyperthyroidism patients were also compared in the study. After blood sampling, hyperthyroidism patients were treated with methimazole at a starting dose of 30 mg daily, and ophthalmopathy patients were treated with high-dose intravenous methylprednisolone. The libraries were constructed in a second round of multiplex PCR and then size-selected and purified. Paired-end sequencing of the libraries was performed with 100 bp reads on an Illumina HiSeq2000. SOAPnuke was used to process the raw data, with reads discarded if the reads contained adapters or uncalled bases, had a mean Phred below 15, or lacked an exact constant-primer or identifier match. High-quality paired reads were merged using COPE v1.2.5, and each unique nucleotide sequence was defined as a clonotype. MiTCR v1.1 was used to align clonotypes to the IMGT TRBV, TRBD and TRBJ reference segments. Analysis was restricted to V-J combinations with a frequency above 0.0001, which covered 98% to 99.2% of repertoires. A TCS score was defined as the ratio of F50 (clonal expansion) to E x V (chaos), with BLOSUM62-based TCRdist applied between CDR3 peptides within each V-J. Welch's t-statistics and random forest reduced 450 to 600 V-J features to fewer than 15, which were used in a naive Bayes classifier (R e1071). No statistical method was used to set the sample size in advance, and investigators knew the group allocation. TCR Vbeta CDR3 sequencing of 140 or so peripheral blood samples (over 40 ophthalmopathy, 75 hyperthyroidism and approximately 17 progressor patients) is reported in the paper.

This chain joins TRBV11-2 to TRBJ1-2; TRBD1 is possibly the D segment (6 matching bases). The receptor's source is a man aged 35-49 years with Graves disease. Donor details come from another sample of the same person, matched by shared clones. The source was peripheral blood mononuclear cells (PBMCs), collected at new diagnosis, from a patient treated with antithyroid drugs. The nucleotides are TGTGCCAGCACTAGGGGGACTAACTATGGCTACACCTTC. The encoded protein is CASTRGTNYGYTF.